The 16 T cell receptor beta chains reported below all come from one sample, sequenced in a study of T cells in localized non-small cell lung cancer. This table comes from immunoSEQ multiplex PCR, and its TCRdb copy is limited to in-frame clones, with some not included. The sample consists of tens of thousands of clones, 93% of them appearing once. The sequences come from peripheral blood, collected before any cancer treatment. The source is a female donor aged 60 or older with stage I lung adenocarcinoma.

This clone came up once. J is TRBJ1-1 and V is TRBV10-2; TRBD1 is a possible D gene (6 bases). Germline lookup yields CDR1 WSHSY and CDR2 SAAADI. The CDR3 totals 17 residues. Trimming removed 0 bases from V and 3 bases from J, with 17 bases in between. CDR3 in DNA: TGCGCCAGCAGTGAGTCGTCAGGGGTCGGAACATACACTGAAGCTTTCTTT. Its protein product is CASSESSGVGTYTEAFF.

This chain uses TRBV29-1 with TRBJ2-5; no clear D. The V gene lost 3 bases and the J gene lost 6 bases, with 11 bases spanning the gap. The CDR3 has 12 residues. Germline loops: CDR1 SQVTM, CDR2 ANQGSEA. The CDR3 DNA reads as TGCAGCGTTGAGGACGGCCCCAAGACCCAGTACTTC. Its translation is CSVEDGPKTQYF.

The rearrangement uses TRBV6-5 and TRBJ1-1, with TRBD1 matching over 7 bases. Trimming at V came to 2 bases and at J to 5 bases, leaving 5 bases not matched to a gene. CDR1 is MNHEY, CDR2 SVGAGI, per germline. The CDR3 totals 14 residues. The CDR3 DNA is TGTGCCAGCAGTTACCGACAGGGCGGGACTGAAGCTTTCTTT. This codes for CASSYRQGGTEAFF.

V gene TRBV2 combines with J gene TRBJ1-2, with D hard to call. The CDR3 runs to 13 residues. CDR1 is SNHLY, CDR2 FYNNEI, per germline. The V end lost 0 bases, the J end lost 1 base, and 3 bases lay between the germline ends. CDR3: CASSEAGNYGYTF. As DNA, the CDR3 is TGTGCCAGCAGTGAAGCTGGTAACTATGGCTACACCTTC.

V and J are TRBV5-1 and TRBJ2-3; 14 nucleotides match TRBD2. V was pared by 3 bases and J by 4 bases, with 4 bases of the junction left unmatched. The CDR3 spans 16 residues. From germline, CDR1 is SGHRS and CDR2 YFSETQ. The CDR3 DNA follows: TGCGCCAGCAGCTCGGGACTAGCGGGAGCGGCAGATACGCAGTATTTT. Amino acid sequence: CASSSGLAGAADTQYF.

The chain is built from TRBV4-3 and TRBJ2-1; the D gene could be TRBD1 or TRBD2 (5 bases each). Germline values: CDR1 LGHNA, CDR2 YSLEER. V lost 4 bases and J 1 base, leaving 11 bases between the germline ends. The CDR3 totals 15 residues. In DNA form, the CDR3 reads TGCGCCAGCAGCCGAGGGGTCCCTTCCTACAATGAGCAGTTCTTC. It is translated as CASSRGVPSYNEQFF.

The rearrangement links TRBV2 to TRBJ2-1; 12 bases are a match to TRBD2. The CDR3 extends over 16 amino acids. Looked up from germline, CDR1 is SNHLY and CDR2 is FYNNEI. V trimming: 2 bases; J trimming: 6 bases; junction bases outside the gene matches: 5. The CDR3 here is CASSENPSGGVNEQFF. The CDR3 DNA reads TGTGCCAGCAGTGAAAACCCTAGCGGGGGGGTCAATGAGCAGTTCTTC.

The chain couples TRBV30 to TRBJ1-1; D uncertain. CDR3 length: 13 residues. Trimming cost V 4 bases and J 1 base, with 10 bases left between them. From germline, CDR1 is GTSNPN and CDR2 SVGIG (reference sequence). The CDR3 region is CAWNEQKNTEAFF. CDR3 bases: TGTGCCTGGAACGAACAGAAGAACACTGAAGCTTTCTTT.

CDR3 protein: CASSPPYEQYV. Written as DNA, the CDR3 is TGCGCCAGCAGCCCCCCCTACGAGCAGTACGTC. V and J are TRBV5-1 and TRBJ2-7, with D uncertain. Trimming stripped 4 bases from V and 2 bases from J, with 4 bases between. This CDR3 spans 11 amino acids. Germline V gene sequence: CDR1 SGHRS, CDR2 YFSETQ.

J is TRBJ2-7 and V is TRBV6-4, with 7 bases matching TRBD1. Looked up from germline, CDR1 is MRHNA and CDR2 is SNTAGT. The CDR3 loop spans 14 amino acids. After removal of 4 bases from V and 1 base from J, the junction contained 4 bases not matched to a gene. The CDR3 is CASSVDRESYEQYF. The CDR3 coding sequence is TGTGCCAGCAGTGTCGACAGGGAATCCTACGAGCAGTACTTC.

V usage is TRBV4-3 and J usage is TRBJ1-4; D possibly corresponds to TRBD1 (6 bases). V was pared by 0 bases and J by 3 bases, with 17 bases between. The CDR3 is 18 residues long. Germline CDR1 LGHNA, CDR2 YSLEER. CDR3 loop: CASSQDWGTGISNEKLFF. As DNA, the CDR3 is TGCGCCAGCAGCCAAGACTGGGGTACAGGGATATCTAATGAAAAACTGTTTTTT.

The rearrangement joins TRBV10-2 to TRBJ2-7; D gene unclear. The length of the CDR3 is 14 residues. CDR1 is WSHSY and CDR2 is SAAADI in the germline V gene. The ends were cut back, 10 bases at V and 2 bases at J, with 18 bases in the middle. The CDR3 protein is CATRRSRTPYEQYF. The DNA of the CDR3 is TGCGCCACCAGGCGGAGTCGAACCCCCTACGAGCAGTACTTC.

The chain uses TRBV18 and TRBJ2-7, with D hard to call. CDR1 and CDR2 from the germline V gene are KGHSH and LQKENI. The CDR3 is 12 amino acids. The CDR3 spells CASSPRIGEQYV. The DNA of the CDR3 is TGTGCCAGCTCTCCACGTATAGGCGAGCAGTACGTC.

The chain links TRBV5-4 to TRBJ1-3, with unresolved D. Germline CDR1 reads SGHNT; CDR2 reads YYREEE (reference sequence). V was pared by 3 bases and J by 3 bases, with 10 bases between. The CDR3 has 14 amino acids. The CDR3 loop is CASSSPGVGNTIYF. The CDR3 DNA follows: TGTGCCAGCAGCTCGCCCGGGGTTGGAAACACCATATATTTT.

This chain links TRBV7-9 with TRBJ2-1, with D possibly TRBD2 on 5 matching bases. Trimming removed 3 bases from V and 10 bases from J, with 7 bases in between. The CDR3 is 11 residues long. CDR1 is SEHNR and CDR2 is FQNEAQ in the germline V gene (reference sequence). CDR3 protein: CASSLRGEQFF. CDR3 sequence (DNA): TGTGCCAGCAGCTTGCGAGGGGAGCAGTTCTTC.

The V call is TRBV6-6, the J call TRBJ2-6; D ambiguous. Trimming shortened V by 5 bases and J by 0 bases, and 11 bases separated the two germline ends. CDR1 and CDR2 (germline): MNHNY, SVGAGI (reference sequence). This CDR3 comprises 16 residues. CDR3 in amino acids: CASSTRRSSGANVLTF. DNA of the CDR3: TGTGCCAGCAGTACCCGACGGTCCTCTGGGGCCAACGTCCTGACTTTC.